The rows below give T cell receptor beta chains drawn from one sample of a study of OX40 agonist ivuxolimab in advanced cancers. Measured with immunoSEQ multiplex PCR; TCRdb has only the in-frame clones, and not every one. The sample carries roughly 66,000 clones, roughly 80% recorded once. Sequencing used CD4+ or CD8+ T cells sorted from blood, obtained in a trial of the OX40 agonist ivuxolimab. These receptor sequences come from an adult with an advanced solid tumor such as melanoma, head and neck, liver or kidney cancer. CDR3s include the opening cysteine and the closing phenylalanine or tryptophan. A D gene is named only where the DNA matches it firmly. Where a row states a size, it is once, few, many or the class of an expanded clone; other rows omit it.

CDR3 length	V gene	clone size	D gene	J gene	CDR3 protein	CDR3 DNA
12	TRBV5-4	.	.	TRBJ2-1	CASSLIRNEQFF	TGTGCCAGCAGCCTAATACGCAATGAGCAGTTCTTC
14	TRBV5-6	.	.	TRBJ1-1	CASSRSSAGTEAFF	TGTGCCAGCAGCCGGTCGTCCGCGGGGACTGAAGCTTTCTTT
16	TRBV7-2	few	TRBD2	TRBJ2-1	CASSLGSGVLWDEQFF	TGTGCCAGCAGCTTGGGTAGCGGGGTACTGTGGGATGAGCAGTTCTTC
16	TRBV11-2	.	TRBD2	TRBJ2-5	CASSEGIAGVAETQYF	TGTGCCAGCAGCGAGGGGATAGCGGGAGTCGCGGAGACCCAGTACTTC
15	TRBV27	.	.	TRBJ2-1	CASSFGQGSYNEQFF	TGTGCCAGCAGTTTCGGCCAGGGCTCCTACAATGAGCAGTTCTTC
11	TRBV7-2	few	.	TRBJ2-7	CASSLVDEQYF	TGTGCCAGCAGCTTAGTGGACGAGCAGTACTTC
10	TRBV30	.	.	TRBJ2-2	CAVLTGKLFF	TGTGCCGTCCTCACCGGGAAGCTGTTTTTT
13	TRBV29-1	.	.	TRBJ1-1	CSVRGDRITEAFF	TGCAGCGTTCGGGGCGACAGGATCACTGAAGCTTTCTTT
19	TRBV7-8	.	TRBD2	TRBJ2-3	CASSVRTVGTSESTDTQYF	TGTGCCAGCAGCGTAAGGACCGTGGGGACTAGCGAAAGCACAGATACGCAGTATTTT
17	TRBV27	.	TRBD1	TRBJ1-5	CASSFTVPGGSNQPQHF	TGTGCCAGCAGTTTTACCGTCCCAGGGGGCAGCAATCAGCCCCAGCATTTT
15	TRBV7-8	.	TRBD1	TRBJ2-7	CASSQPIGQVYEQYF	TGTGCCAGCAGCCAACCGATAGGACAGGTCTACGAGCAGTACTTC
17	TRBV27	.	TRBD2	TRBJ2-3	CASRILGTSGSTDTQYF	TGTGCCAGCAGGATACTCGGGACTAGCGGGAGCACAGATACGCAGTATTTT
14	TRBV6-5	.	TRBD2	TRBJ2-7	CASTTLAGDHKQYF	TGTGCCAGTACGACCCTAGCGGGAGACCACAAGCAGTACTTC
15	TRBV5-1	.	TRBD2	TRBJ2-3	CASSLDDGRADTQYF	TGCGCCAGCAGCTTGGACGACGGGAGGGCAGATACGCAGTATTTT
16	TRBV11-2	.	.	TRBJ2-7	CASSFAGGWVFDEQYF	TGTGCCAGCAGTTTCGCCGGAGGATGGGTATTCGACGAGCAGTACTTC
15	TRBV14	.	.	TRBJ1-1	CASSRHTGGGTEAFF	TGTGCCAGCAGCCGCCACACAGGAGGGGGGACTGAAGCTTTCTTT
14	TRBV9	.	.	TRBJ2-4	CASSKAGNRNIQYF	TGTGCCAGCAGTAAGGCAGGAAACAGAAACATTCAGTACTTC
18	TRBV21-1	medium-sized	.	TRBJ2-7	CASIVREVRGLLSYEQYF	TGTGCCAGCATCGTCAGGGAGGTTCGGGGGTTGTTATCCTACGAGCAGTACTTC
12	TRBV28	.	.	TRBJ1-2	CASRPGGLGYTF	TGTGCCAGCAGGCCTGGGGGGCTCGGATACACCTTC
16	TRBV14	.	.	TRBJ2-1	CASSPHGLAVENEQFF	TGTGCCAGCAGCCCCCACGGGCTAGCTGTCGAGAATGAGCAGTTCTTC
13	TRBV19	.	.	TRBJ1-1	CASSIGGFGEAFF	TGTGCCAGTAGTATTGGGGGGTTTGGTGAAGCTTTCTTT
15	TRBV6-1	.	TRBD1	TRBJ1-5	CASSNQGGSNQPQHF	TGTGCCAGCAGTAACCAGGGGGGTAGCAATCAGCCCCAGCATTTT
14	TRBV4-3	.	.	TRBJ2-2	CASSQGGMGGELFF	TGCGCCAGCAGCCAAGGAGGGATGGGCGGGGAGCTGTTTTTT
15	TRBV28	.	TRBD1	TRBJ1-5	CASRWQGGSNQPQHF	TGTGCCAGCAGATGGCAAGGGGGCAGCAATCAGCCCCAGCATTTT
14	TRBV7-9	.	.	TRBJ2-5	CASSPRAGVLTQYF	TGTGCCAGCAGCCCCCGGGCGGGTGTTTTAACCCAGTACTTC
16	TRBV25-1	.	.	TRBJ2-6	CASSEMRGSGANVLTF	TGTGCCAGCAGTGAAATGAGGGGTTCTGGGGCCAACGTCCTGACTTTC
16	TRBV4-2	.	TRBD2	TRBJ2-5	CASSQDWTGGGETQYF	TGTGCCAGCAGCCAAGATTGGACGGGAGGAGGGGAGACCCAGTACTTC
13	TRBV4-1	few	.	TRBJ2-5	CASSQIWQETQYF	TGCGCCAGCAGCCAAATCTGGCAAGAGACCCAGTACTTC
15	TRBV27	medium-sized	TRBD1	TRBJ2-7	CASSASGTGRREQYF	TGTGCCAGCAGTGCCTCCGGGACAGGGCGTCGAGAGCAGTACTTC
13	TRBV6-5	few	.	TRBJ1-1	CASSFALNTEAFF	TGTGCCAGCAGTTTCGCCCTGAACACTGAAGCTTTCTTT
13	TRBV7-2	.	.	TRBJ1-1	CASSLGQNTEAFF	TGTGCCAGCAGCCTAGGGCAGAACACTGAAGCTTTCTTT
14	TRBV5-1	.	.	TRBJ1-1	CASGRNTGFTEAFF	TGCGCCAGCGGTCGTAATACAGGGTTCACTGAAGCTTTCTTT
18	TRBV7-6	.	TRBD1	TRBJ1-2	CASSYPPGQGKVNYGYTF	TGTGCCAGCAGCTATCCTCCGGGACAGGGGAAAGTGAACTATGGCTACACCTTC
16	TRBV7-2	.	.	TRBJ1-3	CASSTGTVISGNTIYF	TGTGCCAGCAGTACCGGGACGGTTATCTCTGGAAACACCATATATTTT
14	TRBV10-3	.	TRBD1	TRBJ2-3	CAISPGQNTDTQYF	TGTGCCATCAGCCCGGGACAGAACACAGATACGCAGTATTTT
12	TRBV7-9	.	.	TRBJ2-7	CASSLQGYEQYF	TGTGCCAGCAGCTTACAGGGGTACGAGCAGTACTTC